Listed here are 31 T cell receptor beta chains from one sample, sequenced in a study of T cells after yellow fever vaccination. TCRdb reanalysed the 5' RACE reads using MiXCR and keeps one entry per CDR3 protein. The table records approximately 610,000 distinct CDR3 sequences, around 17% of them present only once. The material was PBMCs, obtained more than 4 days after the first yellow fever vaccination. All receptors derive from a man between 18 and 29 years old who received the YFV17D yellow fever vaccine.

The chain joins TRBV5-6 to TRBJ2-2, with 8 bases lining up with TRBD1. Germline CDR1 SGHDT, CDR2 YYEEEE. There are 15 residues in the CDR3. Trimming at V came to 4 bases and at J to 6 bases, leaving 8 bases not matched to a gene. The CDR3 is CASSLQGDWPGELFF. In DNA form, the CDR3 reads TGTGCCAGCAGCCTACAGGGGGACTGGCCCGGGGAGCTGTTTTTT.

This clonotype was found a few times. The genes are TRBV24-1 and TRBJ1-1, with D hard to call. This CDR3 comprises 9 residues. V shed 7 bases and J shed 11 bases, with 7 bases lying between them. Looked up from germline, CDR1 is KGHDR and CDR2 is SFDVKD. Here the CDR3 DNA reads TGTGCCACCAGGGAGTCGGCTTTCTTT. The encoded protein is CATRESAFF.

This clonotype was observed a few times. The genes are TRBV2 and TRBJ1-2; 7 bases are shared with TRBD1. The trim removed 4 bases at V and 7 bases at J, leaving 9 bases unmatched. Germline lookup yields CDR1 SNHLY and CDR2 FYNNEI. This CDR3 is 14 amino acids long. Here the CDR3 DNA reads TGTGCCAGCAGTGTGGAGGGGGCCCGCGTTGGCTACACCTTC. Translation gives CASSVEGARVGYTF.

The chain carries TRBV20-1 and TRBJ2-3; a weak D match, TRBD2 (6 bases). The CDR3 runs 14 residues. Germline V gene lookup returns CDR1 DFQATT and CDR2 SNEGSKA (reference sequence). DNA for the CDR3: TGCAGAGCTCGGACTAACCGAGACACAGATACGCAGTATTTT. This encodes CRARTNRDTDTQYF.

This clonotype occurred a few times. The chain has TRBV27 and TRBJ1-5; D remains unclear. The CDR3 spans 14 residues. In germline, CDR1 is MNHEY, CDR2 SMNVEV (reference sequence). V lost 2 bases and J 2 bases, leaving 7 bases between the germline ends. The CDR3 DNA reads as TGTGCCAGCAGTTTAAACAGAGGCAATCAGCCCCAGCATTTT. It specifies CASSLNRGNQPQHF.

This clonotype was found a few times. V and J are TRBV15 and TRBJ1-5; 7 bases fit TRBD1. This CDR3 is 14 amino acids long. The germline CDR1 and CDR2 sequences are LNHNV and YYDKDF (reference sequence). Trimming cost V 5 bases and J 4 bases; bases outside gene matches: 5. CDR3 DNA sequence: TGTGCCACCAGCGCGGACAGGTTTAATCAGCCCCAGCATTTT. It specifies CATSADRFNQPQHF. Based on the CDR3 plus reference TRBV15 and TRBJ1-5, the full variable domain is DAMVIQNPRYQVTQFGKPVTLSCSQTLNHNVMYWYQQKSSQAPKLLFHYYDKDFNNEADTPDNFQSRRPNTSFCFLDIRSPGLGDTAMYLCATSADRFNQPQHFGDGTRLSIL.

This clonotype was counted a few times. V gene TRBV10-1 combines with J gene TRBJ2-1; tentatively, D is TRBD1 (6 bases). CDR1 WNHNN and CDR2 SYGVQD come from the germline V gene (reference sequence). The CDR3 sequence is 13 residues long. The V gene lost 10 bases and the J gene lost 3 bases, with 13 bases spanning the gap. The CDR3 spells CATSDSNYNEQFF. The DNA for the CDR3 is TGCGCCACCTCGGACAGTAACTACAATGAGCAGTTCTTC.

This chain links TRBV5-1 with TRBJ2-1; D assignment may be TRBD1 or TRBD2 (5 bases each). Trimming removed 0 bases from V and 5 bases from J, with 15 bases in between. The CDR3 spans 16 residues. The V gene's germline CDR1 is SGHRS and CDR2 YFSETQ. The CDR3 bases are TGCGCCAGCAGCTTGGATCGGGGCTTCAGAGACAATGAGCAGTTCTTC. It codes for CASSLDRGFRDNEQFF. Together with reference TRBV5-1 and TRBJ2-1, the CDR3 gives the full variable domain: KAGVTQTPRYLIKTRGQQVTLSCSPISGHRSVSWYQQTPGQGLQFLFEYFSETQRNKGNFPGRFSGRQFSNSRSEMNVSTLELGDSALYLCASSLDRGFRDNEQFFGPGTRLTVL.

This clonotype was seen a few times. The rearrangement joins TRBV5-1 to TRBJ2-3; D is unclear. Deletions cut 4 bases from V and 1 base from J, with 16 bases between. From germline, CDR1 is SGHRS and CDR2 YFSETQ. CDR3 size: 16 residues. This CDR3 reads CASSGDSYFGTDTQYF. CDR3 DNA: TGCGCCAGCAGCGGCGACTCGTACTTTGGCACAGATACGCAGTATTTT.

J is TRBJ1-5 and V is TRBV20-1; the match to TRBD1 covers 7 bases. Trimming removed 0 bases from V and 2 bases from J; junction bases left unmatched: 4. The CDR3 is 15 amino acids. Germline assignment: CDR1 DFQATT and CDR2 SNEGSKA (reference sequence). The CDR3 sequence: CSARESTGGNQPQHF. The CDR3 coding sequence is TGCAGTGCTAGAGAAAGTACAGGGGGCAATCAGCCCCAGCATTTT.

This chain joins TRBV7-4 and TRBJ1-6, with 7 bases aligning to TRBD1. The CDR3 consists of 15 residues. Germline trimming cut 7 bases from V and 13 bases from J; bases unmatched to any gene: 16. In germline, CDR1 is SGHVT, CDR2 SQSDAQ. CDR3 DNA: TGTGCCAGCAATAATCCGGGACAGTGGCCTCGGCCCCTCCACTTT. Protein sequence: CASNNPGQWPRPLHF.

The V and J genes are TRBV12-3 or TRBV12-4 and TRBJ2-1; no definite D call. This CDR3 spans 13 amino acids. Trimming took 3 bases from V and 5 from J, leaving 8 bases between them. Written as DNA, the CDR3 is TGTGCCAGCAGTTTCCTAGGAAACAATGAGCAGTTCTTC. Its protein is CASSFLGNNEQFF.

V usage is TRBV18 and J usage is TRBJ2-1, with 7 bases aligning to TRBD2. CDR3 length: 16 residues. V dropped 2 bases and J dropped 9; count of bases not matched to a gene: 13. Germline values: CDR1 KGHSH, CDR2 LQKENI. The CDR3 sequence is CASSPARGTGGLEQFF. Written as DNA, the CDR3 is TGTGCCAGCTCACCAGCTCGCGGTACGGGGGGACTTGAGCAGTTCTTC. Supplemented by reference TRBV18 and TRBJ2-1, the full variable domain reads NAGVMQNPRHLVRRRGQEARLRCSPMKGHSHVYWYRQLPEEGLKFMVYLQKENIIDESGMPKERFSAEFPKEGPSILRIQQVVRGDSAAYFCASSPARGTGGLEQFFGPGTRLTVL.

The rearrangement joins TRBV6-5 to TRBJ2-3; 10 bases line up with TRBD2. V shed 2 bases and J 6 bases; nucleotides not matched to a gene: 14. The CDR3 sequence is 18 residues long. Germline CDR1 is MNHEY and CDR2 is SVGAGI. The CDR3 region has the DNA TGTGCCAGCAGTTACGGGCCCGTTTTAGCGGGGGGCGCGGATACGCAGTATTTT. Encoded protein: CASSYGPVLAGGADTQYF.

This CDR3 is CASSGDRGPYEQYF. CDR3 in DNA: TGCGCCAGCAGTGGGGACAGGGGACCCTACGAGCAGTACTTC. The chain links TRBV23-1 to TRBJ2-7; 10 positions match TRBD1. TRBV23-1 carries the ORF label, with uncertain function. CDR3 length equals 14 residues. The J segment lost 2 bases and the V segment lost 5 bases, leaving 3 bases of the junction unmatched.

The J gene is TRBJ2-7, the V gene TRBV5-1, with 7 bases fitting TRBD1. The CDR3 consists of 14 residues. J was trimmed by 8 bases and V by 2 bases; bases with no gene match: 10. Germline values: CDR1 SGHRS, CDR2 YFSETQ. CDR3 nucleotides: TGCGCCAGCAGCTTCGGGACAGACAAAACCCAGCAGTACTTC. Translation gives CASSFGTDKTQQYF.

This chain joins TRBV19 and TRBJ1-1; no firm D call. Germline loops: CDR1 LNHDA, CDR2 SQIVND (reference sequence). Trimming took 7 bases from V and 6 from J, leaving 9 bases between them. The CDR3 contains 11 residues. This CDR3 is CASKGGAEAFF. CDR3 DNA: TGTGCCAGTAAAGGCGGTGCTGAAGCTTTCTTT.

In DNA, the CDR3 is TGCAGTGCTCACAACGGGGGAAACAATTCACCCCTCCACTTT. Translated: CSAHNGGNNSPLHF. The chain has TRBV20-1 and TRBJ1-6; possible D gene TRBD1, 5 bases. V was pared by 5 bases and J by 7 bases, with 15 bases between. Germline-derived CDR1 and CDR2 are DFQATT and SNEGSKA (reference sequence). The CDR3 covers 14 residues.

The rearrangement links TRBV5-1 to TRBJ2-5, with 7 bases that match TRBD2. The CDR3 length is 13 residues. Germline V lookup: CDR1 SGHRS, CDR2 YFSETQ. The V gene end was trimmed by 4 bases and the J gene end by 5 bases; junction bases not matched to a gene: 5. The CDR3 here is CASSREVEETQYF. The CDR3, as DNA: TGCGCCAGCAGCCGGGAGGTAGAGGAGACCCAGTACTTC.

This clonotype was picked up a small number of times. The chain has TRBV7-9 and TRBJ2-1; D call uncertain. Germline V gene lookup returns CDR1 SEHNR and CDR2 FQNEAQ (reference sequence). Trimming cost V 7 bases and J 0 bases, with 13 bases left between them. CDR3 length: 15 amino acids. CDR3 region: CASMHTASSYNEQFF. CDR3 nucleotides: TGTGCCAGCATGCATACAGCGAGCTCCTACAATGAGCAGTTCTTC.

Only a few counts were recorded for this clonotype. The J gene is TRBJ2-2, the V gene TRBV5-1; possibly TRBD1 for D (6 bases). V lost 4 bases to trimming and J lost 8 bases, with 18 bases between them. Germline V gene sequence: CDR1 SGHRS, CDR2 YFSETQ. The CDR3 spans 15 residues. The DNA for the CDR3 is TGCGCCAGCAGCCGTTGGGGGCCCCCAGGGGGGGAGCTGTTTTTT. Protein sequence: CASSRWGPPGGELFF.

The chain couples TRBV29-1 to TRBJ2-3; 9 bases map to TRBD2. CDR1 and CDR2 (germline): SQVTM, ANQGSEA. V trimming: 0 bases; J trimming: 6 bases; junction bases outside the gene matches: 13. The CDR3 consists of 17 residues. The CDR3 DNA is TGCAGCGTTGAAGATTCCCCCTCCTCTAGCGGGGAGGATACGCAGTATTTT. Protein sequence: CSVEDSPSSSGEDTQYF.

This clonotype was seen repeatedly, ten times or more. The CDR3 here is CASRPGQEGNTGELFF. The CDR3 DNA sequence: TGTGCCAGCAGACCCGGACAGGAGGGCAACACCGGGGAGCTGTTTTTT. J is TRBJ2-2 and V is TRBV4-2; possible D gene TRBD1, 7 bases. The CDR3 spans 16 residues. Germline-derived CDR1 and CDR2 are LGHNA and YNFKEQ. The germline V and J ends were trimmed by 6 bases and 2 bases, with 16 bases remaining between them.

There are many counts of this clonotype. The genes are TRBV7-8 and TRBJ1-1; unclear D gene. The V gene's germline CDR1 is SGHVS and CDR2 FQNEAQ. V was pared by 2 bases and J by 12 bases, with 22 bases between. The CDR3 covers 15 residues. The CDR3 nucleotides read TGTGCCAGCAGCTTAAATGCGAGAGGACTGGGCCTAACTTTCTTT. Encoded protein: CASSLNARGLGLTFF.

The table lists this clonotype with a few counts. This chain links TRBV6-1 with TRBJ1-5, with D perhaps TRBD1 (5 bases). CDR3 size: 13 residues. Trimming stripped 6 bases from V and 7 bases from J, with 13 bases between. From germline, CDR1 is MNHNS and CDR2 SASEGT. This chain's CDR3 is CASSTIGGQPQHF. CDR3 nucleotides: TGTGCCAGCAGCACCATTGGGGGACAGCCCCAGCATTTT.

This clonotype has only a few counts. The V gene is TRBV9, the J gene TRBJ2-2; D not resolved. The V gene's germline CDR1 is SGDLS and CDR2 YYNGEE. V was pared by 3 bases and J by 4 bases, with 4 bases between. This CDR3 comprises 12 residues. The CDR3 DNA follows: TGTGCCAGCAGCGCAAGCACCGGGGAGCTGTTTTTT. It codes for CASSASTGELFF.

This clonotype has more than one count but fewer than ten. This rearrangement joins TRBV5-1 to TRBJ1-5; D not resolved. CDR3 length: 14 residues. Germline lookup yields CDR1 SGHRS and CDR2 YFSETQ. V was shortened by 4 bases and J by 7 bases, with 15 bases between the two germline ends. The CDR3 nucleotides are TGCGCCAGCAGCCCTCTCGGGGAGGGCCAGCCCCAGCATTTT. It encodes CASSPLGEGQPQHF.

This clonotype has at least ten counts. The chain combines TRBV7-2 with TRBJ2-3; the match to TRBD2 covers 9 bases. Trimming removed 5 bases from V and 5 bases from J; junction bases left unmatched: 11. In germline, CDR1 is SGHTA, CDR2 FQGNSA. The CDR3 sequence is 16 residues long. CDR3 in amino acids: CASSPTAGGPVDTQYF. CDR3 in DNA: TGTGCCAGCAGCCCCACGGCGGGGGGGCCGGTAGATACGCAGTATTTT.

This clonotype was observed a handful of times. The chain recombines TRBV7-8 with TRBJ2-3, with TRBD2 as a possible D gene (6 bases). Per germline, CDR1 SGHVS and CDR2 FQNEAQ. The ends were cut back, 1 base at V and 2 bases at J, with 10 bases in the middle. The CDR3 runs to 15 residues. The CDR3 sequence: CASSLGTGVTDTQYF. CDR3 coding DNA: TGTGCCAGCAGCTTAGGGACGGGAGTCACAGATACGCAGTATTTT.

This clonotype turned up a few times. The chain is built from TRBV6-5 and TRBJ2-2; D remains ambiguous. There are 14 residues in the CDR3. From germline, CDR1 is MNHEY and CDR2 SVGAGI. Trimming left V 2 bases short and J 5 bases short, with 9 bases between. CDR3 protein: CASSYGPSTGELFF. The CDR3 DNA is TGTGCCAGCAGTTACGGGCCCTCAACCGGGGAGCTGTTTTTT.

V and J are TRBV30 and TRBJ2-5, with 9 positions matching TRBD2. Per germline, CDR1 GTSNPN and CDR2 SVGIG (reference sequence). V lost 0 bases and J lost 5; bases outside the gene matches: 7. There are 15 residues in the CDR3. The CDR3 loop reads CAWSVSGTSKETQYF. The CDR3 DNA sequence: TGTGCCTGGAGTGTATCCGGGACTAGCAAGGAGACCCAGTACTTC.